This passage covers 30 T cell receptor beta chains from one sample sequenced in a study of cytomegalovirus exposure and HLA in healthy donors. PCR amplification relied on 60 Vbeta primers (plus 13 Jbeta primers). Method: immunoSEQ multiplex PCR; TCRdb's copy keeps in-frame clones and lacks some. This sample has about 100,000 clones; 65% to 85% occur once, and the top ten carry roughly 2.3%. Sequenced material: PBMCs. The receptors derive from a man younger than 30 in good health and CMV-seronegative.

The J gene is TRBJ2-7, the V gene TRBV28; 8 bases are shared with TRBD1. CDR1 and CDR2 from the germline V gene are MDHEN and SYDVKM. The V gene end was trimmed by 5 bases and the J gene end by 3 bases; junction bases not matched to a gene: 6. The CDR3 covers 14 residues. The CDR3, as DNA: TGTGCCAGCAGTCCCGGGACAGGAAGCTACGAGCAGTACTTC. Translated, it gives CASSPGTGSYEQYF.

This chain uses TRBV29-1 with TRBJ1-2; no reliable D call. Trimming shortened V by 5 bases and J by 6 bases, and 16 bases separated the two germline ends. The CDR3 extends over 13 amino acids. The germline V gene has CDR1 SQVTM and CDR2 ANQGSEA. The CDR3 loop reads CSVYLRNGDGYTF. CDR3 nucleotide sequence: TGCAGCGTTTATCTACGAAATGGTGATGGCTACACCTTC.

The table lists this clone with a few counts. The chain recombines TRBV4-3 with TRBJ1-4, with TRBD1 matching 7 bases. Germline lookup yields CDR1 LGHNA and CDR2 YSLEER. There are 15 residues in the CDR3. Trimming removed 4 bases from V and 4 bases from J; junction bases left unmatched: 6. CDR3: CASSRQTGNNEKLFF. DNA for the CDR3: TGCGCCAGCAGCCGCCAGACAGGGAATAATGAAAAACTGTTTTTT.

The chain combines TRBV5-6 with TRBJ1-2; D gene unclear. CDR1 and CDR2 from the germline V gene are SGHDT and YYEEEE. Trimming shortened V by 0 bases and J by 1 base, and 7 bases separated the two germline ends. The CDR3 consists of 14 residues. The CDR3 nucleotides are TGTGCCAGCAGCTTGGGAGCGGATAACTATGGCTACACCTTC. It translates to CASSLGADNYGYTF.

V and J are TRBV9 and TRBJ2-2; the D is unclear. V shed 1 base and J shed 3 bases, with 7 bases lying between them. The CDR3 is 14 residues long. Germline CDR1 and CDR2: SGDLS and YYNGEE. The CDR3 spells CASSVFRDTGELFF. The CDR3 DNA is TGTGCCAGCAGCGTATTCCGGGACACCGGGGAGCTGTTTTTT.

The rearrangement links TRBV4-2 to TRBJ2-2; D is perhaps TRBD1 (6 bases). This CDR3 has 17 amino acids. Trimming shortened V by 4 bases and J by 6 bases, and 21 bases separated the two germline ends. The V gene's germline CDR1 is LGHNA and CDR2 YNFKEQ. The CDR3 DNA sequence: TGTGCCAGCAGCCTGCCGACAGGTCCCGCCAGGGCCGGGGAGCTGTTTTTT. Amino acid sequence: CASSLPTGPARAGELFF.

The genes are TRBV5-6 and TRBJ2-3; 8 bases line up with TRBD1. V gave up 1 base and J gave up 2 bases; unmatched junction bases: 6. Germline V gene data show CDR1 as SGHDT and CDR2 as YYEEEE. This CDR3 contains 16 residues. CDR3 DNA: TGTGCCAGCAGCTTGTTTAGGGACAGGTACACAGATACGCAGTATTTT. This gives the protein CASSLFRDRYTDTQYF.

The chain uses TRBV4-1 and TRBJ1-1; D ambiguous. Germline-derived CDR1 and CDR2 are MGHRA and YSYEKL. This CDR3 has 14 amino acids. V lost 6 bases, J lost 2 bases, and 13 bases lay in between. CDR3 DNA: TGCGCCAGCAGAAACAGAGCCGTAAACACTGAAGCTTTCTTT. It translates to CASRNRAVNTEAFF.

This clone was found once. The gene calls are TRBV7-2 and TRBJ2-5, with TRBD2 matching 7 bases. CDR3 length: 15 residues. V was clipped by 5 bases and J by 5 bases; unmatched bases: 11. Germline lookup yields CDR1 SGHTA and CDR2 FQGNSA. In DNA, the CDR3 is TGTGCCAGCAGCCCCATGGCGGGGGTGCCCGAGACCCAGTACTTC. It encodes CASSPMAGVPETQYF.

The chain joins TRBV15 to TRBJ2-7; 8 bases align to TRBD1. This CDR3 has 15 amino acids. Germline V gene sequence: CDR1 LNHNV, CDR2 YYDKDF (reference sequence). J lost 5 bases, V lost 1 base, and 7 bases had no gene match. DNA of the CDR3: TGTGCCACCAGCAGAGGCCGGACAGGGCTACACGAGCAGTACTTC. Translation gives CATSRGRTGLHEQYF.

The rearrangement uses TRBV5-4 and TRBJ1-5; no definite D call. Germline CDR1 SGHNT, CDR2 YYREEE (reference sequence). Trimming pared 0 bases from V and 6 bases from J, leaving 10 bases between. The CDR3 runs 14 residues. CDR3: CASSLAGMSQPQHF. Written as DNA, the CDR3 is TGTGCCAGCAGCTTGGCGGGGATGAGTCAGCCCCAGCATTTT.

The V gene is TRBV14, the J gene TRBJ2-7; D is perhaps TRBD1 (5 bases). The germline V gene encodes CDR1 SGHDN and CDR2 FVKESK. Trimming took off 0 bases at V and 5 bases at J, with 14 bases between the two ends. CDR3 length: 15 residues. DNA of the CDR3: TGTGCCAGCAGCCAAGAGGGTGGGGCGACCCACGAGCAGTACTTC. It encodes CASSQEGGATHEQYF.

CDR3 nucleotide sequence: TGTGCCAGCAGCCCCACGGGAGGAGCTAACTATGGCTACACCTTC. It specifies CASSPTGGANYGYTF. The chain recombines TRBV9 with TRBJ1-2; D gene uncertain. Trimming removed 4 bases at V and 0 bases at J, with 13 bases between. The CDR3 length is 15 residues. Per germline, CDR1 SGDLS and CDR2 YYNGEE.

This clone was detected only a few times. The CDR3, as DNA: TGTGCCAGCAGCCCGCCAGGGAACACTGAAGCTTTCTTT. This codes for CASSPPGNTEAFF. J is TRBJ1-1 and V is TRBV5-4; D not resolved. The ends were cut back, 4 bases at V and 1 base at J, with 8 bases in the middle. The CDR3 has 13 amino acids. CDR1 SGHNT and CDR2 YYREEE come from the germline V gene (reference sequence).

The chain joins TRBV19 to TRBJ2-4; 7 bases align to TRBD1. With 6 bases clipped from V and 0 bases from J, the junction kept 8 bases outside the gene matches. The CDR3 has 16 residues. Looked up from germline, CDR1 is LNHDA and CDR2 is SQIVND (reference sequence). DNA for the CDR3: TGTGCCAGTAGCATCAACGAGGGGGCAGCCAAAAACATTCAGTACTTC. Translated: CASSINEGAAKNIQYF.

This clone was recorded once. The chain uses TRBV4-1 and TRBJ2-7, with a possible D match to TRBD1 (6 bases). Germline CDR1 is MGHRA and CDR2 is YSYEKL. The CDR3 contains 16 residues. Trimming pared 0 bases from V and 4 bases from J, leaving 16 bases between. This CDR3 reads CASSQDFPTGNYEQYF. The CDR3 DNA is TGCGCCAGCAGCCAAGACTTCCCAACAGGGAATTACGAGCAGTACTTC.

The gene calls are TRBV7-2 and TRBJ2-1; a weak D match, TRBD2 (6 bases). Germline-derived CDR1 and CDR2 are SGHTA and FQGNSA. V dropped 1 base and J dropped 3 bases, with 13 bases sitting between them. The CDR3 totals 16 residues. The CDR3: CASSLGYRGLYNEQFF. The DNA for the CDR3 is TGTGCCAGCAGCTTAGGATACCGGGGACTCTACAATGAGCAGTTCTTC.

The V gene is TRBV27, the J gene TRBJ2-3; 7 positions match TRBD1. V trimming: 6 bases; J trimming: 2 bases; junction bases outside the gene matches: 20. The germline CDR1 and CDR2 sequences are MNHEY and SMNVEV (reference sequence). This CDR3 comprises 19 residues. The CDR3 loop reads CASRGPPRQGPDYTDTQYF. CDR3 nucleotide sequence: TGTGCCAGCAGGGGACCGCCGCGACAGGGACCGGATTACACAGATACGCAGTATTTT.

In its sample, this clone was seen a few times. The rearrangement joins TRBV6-5 to TRBJ1-4, with 7 bases aligning to TRBD1. The germline V gene encodes CDR1 MNHEY and CDR2 SVGAGI. This CDR3 is 15 amino acids long. V lost 5 bases, J lost 7 bases, and 10 bases stayed unmatched. CDR3 DNA sequence: TGTGCCAGCAGTACCCAGGGGGAGCCGGTTGAAAAACTGTTTTTT. Protein sequence: CASSTQGEPVEKLFF.

This chain's CDR3 is CASSLGQTLDEQFF. In nucleotides, the CDR3 is TGTGCCAGCAGCTTGGGACAGACCCTGGATGAGCAGTTCTTC. This chain connects TRBV11-2 to TRBJ2-1, with TRBD1 matching 7 bases. J lost 8 bases, V lost 3 bases, and 7 bases had no gene match. CDR1 SGHAT and CDR2 FQNNGV come from the germline V gene. The CDR3 is 14 amino acids. Complete variable domain (other parts from reference TRBV11-2 and TRBJ2-1): EAGVAQSPRYKIIEKRQSVAFWCNPISGHATLYWYQQILGQGPKLLIQFQNNGVVDDSQLPKDRFSAERLKGVDSTLKIQPAKLEDSAVYLCASSLGQTLDEQFFGPGTRLTVL.

This clone occurred a few times. J is TRBJ2-3 and V is TRBV4-1, with D perhaps TRBD1 (5 bases). The CDR3 runs to 11 residues. The germline CDR1 and CDR2 sequences are MGHRA and YSYEKL. V gave up 10 bases and J gave up 5 bases, with 10 bases separating them. CDR3 sequence (DNA): TGCGCCACCCAGGGATTAGATACGCAGTATTTT. This codes for CATQGLDTQYF.

The chain recombines TRBV6-1 with TRBJ2-7, with D perhaps matching TRBD2 (5 bases). V dropped 4 bases and J dropped 3 bases, with 7 bases sitting between them. The CDR3 is 12 amino acids. The germline V gene has CDR1 MNHNS and CDR2 SASEGT. The CDR3 DNA is TGTGCCAGCAGTGCGGACTTCTACGAGCAGTACTTC. This encodes CASSADFYEQYF.

CDR3 DNA sequence: TGTGCCAGCAGTGAACTGCGGGGTGAAAAACTGTTTTTT. It codes for CASSELRGEKLFF. The chain couples TRBV2 to TRBJ1-4; D not certain. V dropped 2 bases and J dropped 7 bases, with 8 bases sitting between them. The CDR3 sequence is 13 residues long. Germline assignment: CDR1 SNHLY and CDR2 FYNNEI. Complete variable domain (other parts from reference TRBV2 and TRBJ1-4): EPEVTQTPSHQVTQMGQEVILRCVPISNHLYFYWYRQILGQKVEFLVSFYNNEISEKSEIFDDQFSVERPDGSNFTLKIRSTKLEDSAMYFCASSELRGEKLFFGSGTQLSVL.

In this sample, this clone turned up a few times. The rearrangement links TRBV10-1 to TRBJ2-5; possibly TRBD1 for D (5 bases). Trimming stripped 8 bases from V and 5 bases from J, with 9 bases between. CDR1 WNHNN and CDR2 SYGVQD come from the germline V gene (reference sequence). The CDR3 contains 11 residues. CDR3 sequence: CASLKGETQYF. DNA of the CDR3: TGCGCCAGCCTAAAGGGGGAGACCCAGTACTTC.

The rearrangement links TRBV19 to TRBJ1-5; 11 bases match TRBD1. Germline assignment: CDR1 LNHDA and CDR2 SQIVND (reference sequence). V shed 4 bases, J shed 6 bases, and the junction held 8 bases outside the gene matches. The CDR3 has 16 residues. CDR3 protein: CASSTRTGGFGQPQHF. The DNA for the CDR3 is TGTGCCAGTAGTACCAGGACAGGGGGCTTCGGTCAGCCCCAGCATTTT.

The chain joins TRBV5-1 to TRBJ2-4; 9 nucleotides align to TRBD1. In germline, CDR1 is SGHRS, CDR2 YFSETQ. Losses at the gene ends were 3 bases for V and 1 base for J; bases not matched to a gene: 5. The CDR3 contains 16 residues. CDR3 sequence reads: CASSWIQGAAKNIQYF. The DNA for the CDR3 is TGCGCCAGCAGCTGGATACAGGGGGCGGCCAAAAACATTCAGTACTTC.

J is TRBJ2-1 and V is TRBV5-6; D is possibly TRBD2 (5 bases). This CDR3 is built from 13 residues. Trimming stripped 0 bases from V and 10 bases from J, with 11 bases between. CDR1 is SGHDT, CDR2 YYEEEE, per germline. CDR3 in amino acids: CASSLAGKSEQFF. The CDR3 bases are TGTGCCAGCAGCTTGGCCGGGAAGTCGGAGCAGTTCTTC.

This clone came up once. The chain employs TRBV4-3 and TRBJ2-2; no definite D call. V was clipped by 2 bases and J by 2 bases, with 18 bases between them. Germline values: CDR1 LGHNA, CDR2 YSLEER. CDR3 length: 18 amino acids. This CDR3 is CASSQQMETPLNTGELFF. CDR3 bases: TGCGCCAGCAGCCAACAAATGGAGACCCCTTTAAACACCGGGGAGCTGTTTTTT.

The V call is TRBV7-9, the J call TRBJ2-3; 9 nucleotides align to TRBD2. The J segment lost 4 bases and the V segment lost 1 base, leaving 0 bases of the junction unmatched. The CDR3 is 14 residues long. The germline gives CDR1 SEHNR, CDR2 FQNEAQ (reference sequence). For the CDR3, the DNA is TGTGCCAGCAGCTTAGGCGGGGGGGCAGATACGCAGTATTTT. It translates to CASSLGGGADTQYF.

In this sample, this clone turned up a few times. The chain is built from TRBV5-1 and TRBJ2-3; D remains ambiguous. Germline loops: CDR1 SGHRS, CDR2 YFSETQ. CDR3 length equals 14 residues. V was cut by 4 bases and J by 6 bases, with 15 bases left in between. CDR3 sequence (DNA): TGCGCCAGCAGCCCCGGTTCTCCGCCGGATACGCAGTATTTT. Amino acid sequence: CASSPGSPPDTQYF.